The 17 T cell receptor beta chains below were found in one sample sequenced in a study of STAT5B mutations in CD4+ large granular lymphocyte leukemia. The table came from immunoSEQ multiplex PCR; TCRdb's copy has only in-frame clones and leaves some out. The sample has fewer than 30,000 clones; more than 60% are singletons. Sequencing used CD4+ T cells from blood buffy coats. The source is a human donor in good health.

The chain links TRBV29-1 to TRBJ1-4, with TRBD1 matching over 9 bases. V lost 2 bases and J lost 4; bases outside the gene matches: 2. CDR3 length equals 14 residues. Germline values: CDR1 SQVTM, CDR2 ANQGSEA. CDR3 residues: CSVERQGGNEKLFF. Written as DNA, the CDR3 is TGCAGCGTTGAACGACAGGGGGGTAATGAAAAACTGTTTTTT.

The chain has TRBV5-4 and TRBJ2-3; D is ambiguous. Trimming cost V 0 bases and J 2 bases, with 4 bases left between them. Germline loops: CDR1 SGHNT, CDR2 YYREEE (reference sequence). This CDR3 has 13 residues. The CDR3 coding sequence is TGTGCCAGCAGCTTGGGGAACACAGATACGCAGTATTTT. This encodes CASSLGNTDTQYF.

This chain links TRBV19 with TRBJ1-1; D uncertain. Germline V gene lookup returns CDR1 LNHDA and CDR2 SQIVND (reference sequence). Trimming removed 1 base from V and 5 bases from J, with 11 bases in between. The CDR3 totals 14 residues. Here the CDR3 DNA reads TGTGCCAGTAGTATAGTCGGGCTTGCGACTGAAGCTTTCTTT. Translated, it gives CASSIVGLATEAFF.

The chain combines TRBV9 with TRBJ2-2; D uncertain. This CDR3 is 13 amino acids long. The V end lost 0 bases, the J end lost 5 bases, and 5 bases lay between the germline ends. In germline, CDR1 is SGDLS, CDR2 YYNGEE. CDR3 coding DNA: TGTGCCAGCAGCGTAGCCCCTACCGGGGAGCTGTTTTTT. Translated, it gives CASSVAPTGELFF.

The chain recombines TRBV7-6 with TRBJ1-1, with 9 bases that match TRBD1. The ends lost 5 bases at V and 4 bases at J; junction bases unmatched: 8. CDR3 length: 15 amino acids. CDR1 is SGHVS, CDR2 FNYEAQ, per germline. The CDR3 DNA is TGTGCCAGCAGCCCGATGACAGGGGGGTCCACTGAAGCTTTCTTT. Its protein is CASSPMTGGSTEAFF.

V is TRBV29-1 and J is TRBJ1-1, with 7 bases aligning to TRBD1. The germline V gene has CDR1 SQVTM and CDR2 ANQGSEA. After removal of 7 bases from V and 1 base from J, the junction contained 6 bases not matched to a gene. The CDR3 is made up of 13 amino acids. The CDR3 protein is CSALGQPNTEAFF. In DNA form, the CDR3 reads TGCAGCGCCCTGGGACAGCCGAACACTGAAGCTTTCTTT. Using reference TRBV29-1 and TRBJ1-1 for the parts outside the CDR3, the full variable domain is SAVISQKPSRDICQRGTSLTIQCQVDSQVTMMFWYRQQPGQSLTLIATANQGSEATYESGFVIDKFPISRPNLTFSTLTVSNMSPEDSSIYLCSALGQPNTEAFFGQGTRLTVV.

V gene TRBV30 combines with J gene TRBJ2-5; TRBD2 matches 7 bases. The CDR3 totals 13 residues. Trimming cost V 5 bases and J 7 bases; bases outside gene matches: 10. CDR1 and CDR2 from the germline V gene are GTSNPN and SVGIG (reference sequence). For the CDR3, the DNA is TGTGCCTGGGGTCTAGCGGAGAGTGCGACCCAGTACTTC. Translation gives CAWGLAESATQYF. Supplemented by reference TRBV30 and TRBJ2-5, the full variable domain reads SQTIHQWPATLVQPVGSPLSLECTVEGTSNPNLYWYRQAAGRGLQLLFYSVGIGQISSEVPQNLSASRPQDRQFILSSKKLLLSDSGFYLCAWGLAESATQYFGPGTRLLVL.

In DNA form, the CDR3 reads TGTGCCATCGGGACTAGCGGGAGAGTTTCCCCGACGGATACGCAGTATTTT. Residues: CAIGTSGRVSPTDTQYF. The chain is built from TRBV10-3 and TRBJ2-3; the match to TRBD2 covers 14 bases. The ends lost 8 bases at V and 6 bases at J; junction bases unmatched: 13. CDR1 is ENHRY and CDR2 is SYGVKD in the germline V gene. CDR3 length: 17 residues.

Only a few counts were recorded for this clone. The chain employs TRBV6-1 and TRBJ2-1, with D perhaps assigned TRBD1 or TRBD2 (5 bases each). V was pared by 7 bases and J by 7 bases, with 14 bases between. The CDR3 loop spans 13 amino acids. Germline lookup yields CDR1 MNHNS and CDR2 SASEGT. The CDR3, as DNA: TGTGCCAGCACGGGGACCCCCGGAAATGAGCAGTTCTTC. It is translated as CASTGTPGNEQFF.

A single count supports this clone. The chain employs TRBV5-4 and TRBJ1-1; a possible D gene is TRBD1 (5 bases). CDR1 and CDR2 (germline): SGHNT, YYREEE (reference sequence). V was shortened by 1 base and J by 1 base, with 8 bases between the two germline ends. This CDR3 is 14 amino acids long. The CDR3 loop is CASSLRTSNTEAFF. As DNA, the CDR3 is TGTGCCAGCAGCTTGAGGACATCGAACACTGAAGCTTTCTTT.

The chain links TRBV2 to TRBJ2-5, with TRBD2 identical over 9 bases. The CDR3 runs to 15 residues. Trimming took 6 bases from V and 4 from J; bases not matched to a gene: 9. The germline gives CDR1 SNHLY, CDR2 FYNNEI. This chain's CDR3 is CASRSGSGGGETQYF. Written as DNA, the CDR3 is TGTGCCAGCAGGAGCGGTAGCGGGGGAGGAGAGACCCAGTACTTC. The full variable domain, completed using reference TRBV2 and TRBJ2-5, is EPEVTQTPSHQVTQMGQEVILRCVPISNHLYFYWYRQILGQKVEFLVSFYNNEISEKSEIFDDQFSVERPDGSNFTLKIRSTKLEDSAMYFCASRSGSGGGETQYFGPGTRLLVL.

The CDR3 DNA is TGTGCCTGGACCCGACAGGGAGCAACTGAAGCTTTCTTT. Translation gives CAWTRQGATEAFF. This chain connects TRBV30 to TRBJ1-1; 7 nucleotides agree with TRBD1. CDR3 size: 13 residues. J was trimmed by 5 bases and V by 4 bases; bases with no gene match: 7. CDR1 and CDR2 (germline): GTSNPN, SVGIG (reference sequence).

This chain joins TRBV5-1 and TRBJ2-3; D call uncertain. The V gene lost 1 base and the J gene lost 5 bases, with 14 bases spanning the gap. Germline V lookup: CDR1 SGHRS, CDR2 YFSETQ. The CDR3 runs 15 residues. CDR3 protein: CASSLIPASQDTQYF. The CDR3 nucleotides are TGCGCCAGCAGCTTGATCCCAGCGTCACAAGATACGCAGTATTTT.

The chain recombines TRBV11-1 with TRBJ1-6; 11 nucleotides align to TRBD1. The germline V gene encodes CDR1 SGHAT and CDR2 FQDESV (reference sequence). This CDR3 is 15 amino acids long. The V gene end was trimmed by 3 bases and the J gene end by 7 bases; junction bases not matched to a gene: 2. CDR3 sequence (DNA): TGTGCCAGCAGCTTGGGACAGGGGGGAAATTCACCCCTCCACTTT. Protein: CASSLGQGGNSPLHF.

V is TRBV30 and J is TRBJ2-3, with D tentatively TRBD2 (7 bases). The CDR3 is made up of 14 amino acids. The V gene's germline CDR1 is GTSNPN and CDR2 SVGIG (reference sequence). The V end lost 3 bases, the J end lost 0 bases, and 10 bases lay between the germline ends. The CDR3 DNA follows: TGTGCCTGGAGGGGGGGGCCGAGCACAGATACGCAGTATTTT. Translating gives CAWRGGPSTDTQYF. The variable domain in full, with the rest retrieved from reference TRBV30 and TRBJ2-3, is SQTIHQWPATLVQPVGSPLSLECTVEGTSNPNLYWYRQAAGRGLQLLFYSVGIGQISSEVPQNLSASRPQDRQFILSSKKLLLSDSGFYLCAWRGGPSTDTQYFGPGTRLTVL.

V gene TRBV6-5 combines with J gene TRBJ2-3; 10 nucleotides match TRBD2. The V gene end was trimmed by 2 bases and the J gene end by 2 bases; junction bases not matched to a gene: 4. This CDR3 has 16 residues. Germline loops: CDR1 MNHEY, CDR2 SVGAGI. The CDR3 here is CASSYASGSSTDTQYF. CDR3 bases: TGTGCCAGCAGTTACGCTAGCGGGAGTTCCACAGATACGCAGTATTTT.

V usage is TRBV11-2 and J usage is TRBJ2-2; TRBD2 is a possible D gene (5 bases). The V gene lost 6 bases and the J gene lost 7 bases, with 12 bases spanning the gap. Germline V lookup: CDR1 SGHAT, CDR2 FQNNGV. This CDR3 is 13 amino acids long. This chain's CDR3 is CASRNQEVGELFF. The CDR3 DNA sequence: TGTGCCAGCAGGAACCAGGAGGTCGGGGAGCTGTTTTTT.